The 31 T cell receptor beta chains given below trace back to one sample, sequenced in a study of shared clonotypes between healthy human individuals. CD45RO negativity and positive selection for CCR7 defined naive CD8 cells, a population that excluded terminally differentiated effector memory CD45RA+ cells. Some clones are missing from TCRdb's copy, which holds only in-frame ones; the method was immunoSEQ multiplex PCR. The table records roughly 2.1 million clones, about 93% of them present only once. Sequenced input: naive CD8+ T cells from PBMCs. These receptor sequences come from a man aged 18 to 29 in good health. Some clones in this sample may be carry-over from other donors' samples.

This chain links TRBV5-4 with TRBJ2-1, with D unresolved. V lost 0 bases and J lost 6, with 4 bases in between. CDR3 length: 12 amino acids. The germline V gene encodes CDR1 SGHNT and CDR2 YYREEE (reference sequence). The DNA of the CDR3 is TGTGCCAGCAGCTTGGAACCCAATGAGCAGTTCTTC. Protein product: CASSLEPNEQFF.

In its sample, this clone was seen once. The CDR3 is CASSYGSPSGANVLTF. In DNA, the CDR3 is TGTGCCAGCAGTTACGGGAGCCCCTCTGGGGCCAACGTCCTGACTTTC. The chain couples TRBV6-5 to TRBJ2-6, with a possible D match to TRBD2 (5 bases). Germline V gene sequence: CDR1 MNHEY, CDR2 SVGAGI. V was shortened by 2 bases and J by 0 bases, with 8 bases between the two germline ends. The CDR3 is 16 amino acids.

The count of this clone is one. The chain is built from TRBV9 and TRBJ2-3, with 9 bases fitting TRBD2. CDR1 is SGDLS, CDR2 YYNGEE, per germline. V lost 3 bases, J lost 4 bases, and 6 bases stayed unmatched. This CDR3 is 15 amino acids long. CDR3 sequence: CASSAVGGRADTQYF. In DNA form, the CDR3 reads TGTGCCAGCAGCGCAGTTGGCGGGAGGGCAGATACGCAGTATTTT. The variable domain in full, with the rest retrieved from reference TRBV9 and TRBJ2-3, is DSGVTQTPKHLITATGQRVTLRCSPRSGDLSVYWYQQSLDQGLQFLIQYYNGEERAKGNILERFSAQQFPDLHSELNLSSLELGDSALYFCASSAVGGRADTQYFGPGTRLTVL.

The V and J genes are TRBV28 and TRBJ1-1; no clear D gene. CDR3 length: 14 amino acids. The germline V gene encodes CDR1 MDHEN and CDR2 SYDVKM. The ends were cut back, 3 bases at V and 1 base at J, with 9 bases in the middle. The CDR3 is CASSFGRANTEAFF. The CDR3 nucleotides read TGTGCCAGCAGTTTTGGTCGGGCGAACACTGAAGCTTTCTTT.

The table lists this clone with a few counts. The chain joins TRBV7-9 to TRBJ1-1; D not resolved. V gave up 2 bases and J gave up 7 bases, with 8 bases separating them. This CDR3 comprises 12 residues. Germline lookup yields CDR1 SEHNR and CDR2 FQNEAQ (reference sequence). The CDR3, as DNA: TGTGCCAGCAGCTTAATGGGCGGTGAAGCTTTCTTT. This translates into CASSLMGGEAFF.

The J gene is TRBJ2-2, the V gene TRBV5-8; 10 bases map to TRBD1. Germline lookup yields CDR1 SGHTS and CDR2 YDEGEE. The CDR3 spans 17 residues. Trimming removed 3 bases from V and 6 bases from J; junction bases left unmatched: 11. CDR3 residues: CASSWTTGGKWAGELFF. For the CDR3, the DNA is TGTGCCAGCAGCTGGACGACAGGGGGCAAGTGGGCCGGGGAGCTGTTTTTT. The full variable domain, with the rest looked up from reference TRBV5-8 and TRBJ2-2, is EAGVTQSPTHLIKTRGQQATLRCSPISGHTSVYWYQQALGLGLQFLLWYDEGEERNRGNFPPRFSGRQFPNYSSELNVNALELEDSALYLCASSWTTGGKWAGELFFGEGSRLTVL.

On this clone itself: At the DNA level, this CDR3 is encoded by other sequences in the same sample as well. V usage is TRBV6-1 and J usage is TRBJ2-7; D ambiguous. CDR1 and CDR2 (germline): MNHNS, SASEGT. CDR3 length equals 15 residues. The V and J ends lost 1 base and 3 bases respectively, with 13 bases between them. The CDR3 sequence: CASSEVGLADYEQYF. CDR3 coding DNA: TGTGCCAGCAGTGAAGTAGGGTTAGCTGACTACGAGCAGTACTTC.

CDR3 loop: CAYANLQGGYGYTF. CDR3 coding DNA: TGTGCCTACGCAAACTTACAGGGAGGCTATGGCTACACCTTC. The rearrangement joins TRBV30 to TRBJ1-2, with D possibly being TRBD1 (6 bases). This CDR3 is 14 amino acids long. The germline CDR1 and CDR2 sequences are GTSNPN and SVGIG (reference sequence). V was trimmed by 7 bases and J by 4 bases, leaving 19 bases between them.

The V and J genes are TRBV19 and TRBJ2-7; 8 bases align to TRBD1. J gave up 2 bases and V 5 bases, and 5 bases lay outside the gene matches. This CDR3 comprises 14 residues. CDR1 is LNHDA and CDR2 is SQIVND in the germline V gene (reference sequence). This CDR3 is CASSLQGVPYEQYF. CDR3 sequence (DNA): TGTGCCAGTAGTCTACAGGGGGTTCCCTACGAGCAGTACTTC.

The rearrangement uses TRBV2 and TRBJ2-5; tentatively, D is TRBD1 or TRBD2 (5 bases each). Germline CDR1 SNHLY, CDR2 FYNNEI. With 3 bases removed from V and 1 base from J, the gap between germline ends came to 12 bases. This CDR3 is built from 15 residues. The CDR3 loop is CASSEPTGPQETQYF. The CDR3 nucleotides read TGTGCCAGCAGTGAGCCGACGGGGCCCCAAGAGACCCAGTACTTC.

CDR3: CASSLNVVVVEQYF. The CDR3 region has the DNA TGCGCCAGCAGCTTGAACGTGGTTGTAGTCGAGCAGTACTTC. V usage is TRBV5-1 and J usage is TRBJ2-7; unclear D gene. Trimming pared 1 base from V and 6 bases from J, leaving 14 bases between. From germline, CDR1 is SGHRS and CDR2 YFSETQ. There are 14 residues in the CDR3.

The chain recombines TRBV10-1 with TRBJ2-3, with 7 bases matching TRBD2. The CDR3 is 15 amino acids. CDR1 WNHNN and CDR2 SYGVQD come from the germline V gene (reference sequence). V lost 5 bases to trimming and J lost 0 bases; unmatched junction nucleotides: 5. The CDR3 loop is CASSLGGASTDTQYF. The CDR3 coding sequence is TGCGCCAGCAGTTTGGGAGGGGCTAGCACAGATACGCAGTATTTT.

This chain uses TRBV7-9 with TRBJ2-7; unclear D gene. In germline, CDR1 is SEHNR, CDR2 FQNEAQ (reference sequence). The V end was cut by 3 bases, the J end by 4 bases, with 10 bases between. The CDR3 is 13 residues long. This CDR3 reads CASSFSFRYEQYF. The DNA for the CDR3 is TGTGCCAGCAGCTTTTCGTTTAGGTACGAGCAGTACTTC.

The V call is TRBV15, the J call TRBJ2-2; D gene ambiguous. The CDR3 is 14 residues long. Trimming cost V 5 bases and J 4 bases, with 11 bases left between them. Germline loops: CDR1 LNHNV, CDR2 YYDKDF (reference sequence). CDR3 amino acids: CATSARRSTGELFF. The CDR3 nucleotides are TGTGCCACCAGCGCCCGCAGGAGCACCGGGGAGCTGTTTTTT.

In DNA, the CDR3 is TGTGCCAGCAGAGATAAGCGGGACAGGGTAGATACGCAGTATTTT. It is translated as CASRDKRDRVDTQYF. V and J are TRBV28 and TRBJ2-3; 9 bases fit TRBD1. This CDR3 contains 15 residues. Per germline, CDR1 MDHEN and CDR2 SYDVKM. V gave up 6 bases and J gave up 5 bases; unmatched junction bases: 9.

This clone is a singleton in its sample. The rearrangement links TRBV7-3 to TRBJ2-1; 10 positions match TRBD2. CDR3 length equals 16 residues. The J segment lost 4 bases and the V segment lost 2 bases, leaving 5 bases of the junction unmatched. From germline, CDR1 is SGHTA and CDR2 FQGTGA. CDR3: CASSLSGTSAYNEQFF. The CDR3 nucleotides read TGTGCCAGCAGCTTATCCGGGACTAGCGCTTACAATGAGCAGTTCTTC.

The chain is built from TRBV6-6 and TRBJ2-7; no definite D call. V was pared by 0 bases and J by 4 bases, with 10 bases between. This CDR3 has 14 amino acids. CDR1 and CDR2 (germline): MNHNY, SVGAGI (reference sequence). In DNA, the CDR3 is TGTGCCAGCAGTTACTCGAGTAGCATGTACGAGCAGTACTTC. Protein product: CASSYSSSMYEQYF.

V and J are TRBV10-3 and TRBJ2-7; D unresolved. This CDR3 contains 14 residues. Germline V gene data show CDR1 as ENHRY and CDR2 as SYGVKD. V gave up 0 bases and J gave up 0 bases, with 6 bases separating them. CDR3 amino acids: CAISESMSSYEQYF. The CDR3 DNA is TGTGCCATCAGTGAGTCTATGAGCTCCTACGAGCAGTACTTC.

This chain links TRBV29-1 with TRBJ2-7, with D maybe TRBD1 (5 bases). Germline values: CDR1 SQVTM, CDR2 ANQGSEA. The CDR3 has 14 residues. V lost 6 bases and J lost 2, with 17 bases in between. The CDR3 loop reads CSVETPGYTYEQYF. As DNA, the CDR3 is TGCAGCGTCGAGACCCCAGGGTACACCTACGAGCAGTACTTC.

This clone showed up just once. J is TRBJ2-1 and V is TRBV7-9; 10 bases match TRBD1. Germline V gene sequence: CDR1 SEHNR, CDR2 FQNEAQ (reference sequence). The V gene end was trimmed by 5 bases and the J gene end by 6 bases; junction bases not matched to a gene: 10. The CDR3 has 16 amino acids. The CDR3 protein is CASSHTGTGVINEQFF. The CDR3 DNA reads TGTGCCAGCAGCCACACCGGGACAGGGGTCATCAATGAGCAGTTCTTC.

The chain links TRBV10-3 to TRBJ2-3; unclear D gene. V was trimmed by 6 bases and J by 5 bases, leaving 21 bases between them. Per the germline V gene, CDR1 is ENHRY and CDR2 is SYGVKD. The CDR3 is 16 amino acids. Here the CDR3 reads CAISGTPGGPGDTQYF. CDR3 DNA: TGTGCCATCAGCGGTACACCCGGTGGCCCCGGAGATACGCAGTATTTT.

V and J are TRBV28 and TRBJ1-1; D is perhaps TRBD1 (5 bases). CDR1 is MDHEN, CDR2 SYDVKM, per germline. The CDR3 runs 13 residues. V was pared by 3 bases and J by 11 bases, with 16 bases between. The CDR3 DNA sequence: TGTGCCAGCAGTTTCTCAGGGACTTGGGGGGCTTTCTTT. It yields the protein CASSFSGTWGAFF.

This clone came up once. V gene TRBV6-8 combines with J gene TRBJ2-7, with D unresolved. CDR1 and CDR2 (germline): MNHGY, SAAAGT. Trimming took 2 bases from V and 0 from J, leaving 8 bases between them. This CDR3 has 14 amino acids. CDR3 residues: CASSYPDISYEQYF. In nucleotides, the CDR3 is TGTGCCAGCAGTTACCCCGACATCTCCTACGAGCAGTACTTC.

The chain couples TRBV5-4 to TRBJ1-1; D remains ambiguous. This CDR3 contains 14 residues. Germline-derived CDR1 and CDR2 are SGHNT and YYREEE (reference sequence). V lost 3 bases, J lost 0 bases, and 9 bases lay in between. The CDR3 nucleotides read TGTGCCAGCAGCTCCGAGGCGGTGAACACTGAAGCTTTCTTT. Residues: CASSSEAVNTEAFF.

The rearrangement uses TRBV4-1 and TRBJ2-5; a possible D gene is TRBD1 (6 bases). The J call is in doubt because the DNA end fits TRBJ2-7 better. Germline CDR1 reads MGHRA; CDR2 reads YSYEKL. The CDR3 sequence is 15 residues long. The CDR3 DNA follows: TGCGCCAGCAGCCAGCGAACAGGGTGGTCCTACGAGCAGTACTTC. It is translated as CASSQRTGWSYEQYF.

Concerning this clone: This CDR3 is also generated by other DNA sequences in the sample. The chain joins TRBV27 to TRBJ2-7; 8 bases line up with TRBD2. The CDR3 length is 14 residues. CDR1 is MNHEY and CDR2 is SMNVEV in the germline V gene (reference sequence). J was trimmed by 0 bases and V by 3 bases; bases with no gene match: 1. This CDR3 reads CASSFAGGSYEQYF. In DNA form, the CDR3 reads TGTGCCAGCAGTTTCGCGGGGGGCTCCTACGAGCAGTACTTC.

The chain uses TRBV6-1 and TRBJ2-7, with 10 nucleotides matching TRBD1. CDR1 is MNHNS and CDR2 is SASEGT in the germline V gene. The J segment lost 0 bases and the V segment lost 7 bases, leaving 6 bases of the junction unmatched. The CDR3 is made up of 15 amino acids. The CDR3 region is CASKPGQGSSYEQYF. The CDR3, as DNA: TGTGCCAGCAAACCGGGACAGGGGAGCTCCTACGAGCAGTACTTC.

The V and J genes are TRBV27 and TRBJ2-3, with unresolved D. Deletions cut 5 bases from V and 2 bases from J, with 8 bases between. Germline values: CDR1 MNHEY, CDR2 SMNVEV (reference sequence). The CDR3 runs 13 residues. The CDR3 protein is CASSTYATDTQYF. In DNA, the CDR3 is TGTGCCAGCAGTACGTATGCCACAGATACGCAGTATTTT.

The rearrangement uses TRBV6-1 and TRBJ1-1, with D unclear. This CDR3 spans 14 amino acids. V was clipped by 1 base and J by 5 bases, with 11 bases between them. Germline CDR1 MNHNS, CDR2 SASEGT. CDR3 DNA sequence: TGTGCCAGCAGTGAAGGTCATGGTTGGACTGAAGCTTTCTTT. It is translated as CASSEGHGWTEAFF.

The rearrangement joins TRBV2 to TRBJ2-7; D possibly uses TRBD1 or TRBD2 (5 bases each). Trimming took off 7 bases at V and 2 bases at J, with 18 bases between the two ends. The CDR3 covers 15 residues. Per the germline V gene, CDR1 is SNHLY and CDR2 is FYNNEI. CDR3 coding DNA: TGTGCCAGCAAGAACTCTGGGGGTCTTACCTACGAGCAGTACTTC. This gives the protein CASKNSGGLTYEQYF.

This chain connects TRBV7-2 to TRBJ1-3; TRBD1 matches 7 bases. V dropped 5 bases and J dropped 4; count of bases not matched to a gene: 5. Germline V CDR1 and CDR2: SGHTA, FQGNSA. This CDR3 has 14 amino acids. As DNA, the CDR3 is TGTGCCAGCAGCCCCGGGACAGCGGGAAACACCATATATTTT. Translation: CASSPGTAGNTIYF.